What follows is one T cell receptor (beta chain) and its context. Its target is not known. Measured with immunoSEQ multiplex PCR; TCRdb has only the in-frame clones, and not every one. Altogether about 64,000 clones are present, around nine tenths being singletons, with the ten largest covering approximately 1.5%. This specimen belongs to a study of cytomegalovirus exposure and HLA in healthy donors. Study-level information: The roughly 110 validation repertoires matched the 666 first-cohort repertoires in platform, a later analysis reported.

Study results and caveats: In vitro testing confirmed a few CMV-associated chains as specific for CMV antigens. Across donors, most TCRs were seen rarely, yet some public ones were widespread. The study flagged about 150 TCR beta chains as cytomegalovirus-associated.

The source is a woman between 18 and 30 years old in good health and CMV-seronegative. Sequenced material: PBMCs.

The CDR3 sequence is CASSFRTGEQYF. CDR3 coding DNA: TGTGCCAGCAGTTTCCGGACAGGCGAGCAGTACTTC. J is TRBJ2-7 and V is TRBV27; 7 bases line up with TRBD1. Germline V CDR1 and CDR2: MNHEY, SMNVEV (reference sequence). This CDR3 comprises 12 residues. Trimming at V came to 3 bases and at J to 6 bases, leaving 2 bases not matched to a gene.